The text below deals with one T cell receptor beta chain. Original processing methods: Reference gene primer amplification in the assay estimated nucleated cell counts. Data came from immunoSEQ multiplex PCR; TCRdb stores just in-frame clones and leaves some out. The V and J calls and clone size are taken from that table; D and trimming were inferred from the DNA. The table includes fewer than 110,000 clones, less than 85% detected once. This entry comes from a study of blood T cell repertoires in COVID-19. About the study: Samples came from the United States, Italy and Spain, spanning acute and convalescent COVID-19. The cDNA or gDNA used as material had been derived from T cells, B-cell-depleted T cells, or PBMCs.

Sequenced sample: peripheral blood. This TCR was sampled from a woman aged 70-85 years with active or convalescent COVID-19.

CDR3 in DNA: TGTGCCAGCAGTTTGGAGTATGGCTACACCTTC. This encodes CASSLEYGYTF. The chain combines TRBV2 with TRBJ1-2, with D hard to call. Germline CDR1 and CDR2: SNHLY and FYNNEI. There are 11 residues in the CDR3. The V and J ends lost 5 bases and 5 bases respectively, with 6 bases between them.